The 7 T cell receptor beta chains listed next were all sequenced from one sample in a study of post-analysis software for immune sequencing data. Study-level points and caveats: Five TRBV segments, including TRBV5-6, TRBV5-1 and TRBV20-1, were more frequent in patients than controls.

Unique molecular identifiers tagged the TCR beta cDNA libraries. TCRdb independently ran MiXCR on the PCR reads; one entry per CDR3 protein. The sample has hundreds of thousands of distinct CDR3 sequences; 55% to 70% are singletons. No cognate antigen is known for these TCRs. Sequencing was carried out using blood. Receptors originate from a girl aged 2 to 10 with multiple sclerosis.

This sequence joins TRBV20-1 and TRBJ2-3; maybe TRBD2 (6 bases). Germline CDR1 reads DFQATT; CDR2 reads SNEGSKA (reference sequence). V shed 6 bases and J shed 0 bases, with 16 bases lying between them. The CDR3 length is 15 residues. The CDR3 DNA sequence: TGCAGTGCAGGGGCTAGCGCGCCTAGCACAGATACGCAGTATTTT. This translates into CSAGASAPSTDTQYF.

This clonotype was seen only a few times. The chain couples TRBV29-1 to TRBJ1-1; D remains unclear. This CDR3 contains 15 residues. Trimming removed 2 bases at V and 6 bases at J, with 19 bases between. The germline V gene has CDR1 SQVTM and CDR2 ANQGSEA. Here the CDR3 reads CSVEPARVPGAEAFF. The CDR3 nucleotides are TGCAGCGTTGAACCCGCTAGGGTCCCTGGGGCTGAAGCTTTCTTT. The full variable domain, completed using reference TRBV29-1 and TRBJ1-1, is SAVISQKPSRDICQRGTSLTIQCQVDSQVTMMFWYRQQPGQSLTLIATANQGSEATYESGFVIDKFPISRPNLTFSTLTVSNMSPEDSSIYLCSVEPARVPGAEAFFGQGTRLTVV.

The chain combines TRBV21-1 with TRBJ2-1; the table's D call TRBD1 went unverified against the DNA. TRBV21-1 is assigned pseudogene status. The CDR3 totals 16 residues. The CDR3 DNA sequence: TGTGCCAGCAGCGCAAAGACAGGAAGAGTGTACAATGAGCAGTTCTTC. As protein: CASSAKTGRVYNEQFF.

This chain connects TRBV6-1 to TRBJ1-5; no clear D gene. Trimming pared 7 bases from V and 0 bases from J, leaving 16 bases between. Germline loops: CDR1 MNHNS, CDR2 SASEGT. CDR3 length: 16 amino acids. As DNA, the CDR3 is TGTGCCAGCAATGGGCGCGGAATGAATAGCAATCAGCCCCAGCATTTT. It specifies CASNGRGMNSNQPQHF.

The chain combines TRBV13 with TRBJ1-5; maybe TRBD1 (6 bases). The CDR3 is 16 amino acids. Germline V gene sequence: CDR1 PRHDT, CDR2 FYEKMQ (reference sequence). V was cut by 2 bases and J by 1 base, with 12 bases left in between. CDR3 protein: CASSLRRRGSNQPQHF. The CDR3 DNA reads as TGTGCCAGCAGCTTACGGCGCAGGGGCAGCAATCAGCCCCAGCATTTT.

The CDR3 spells CSAGQGTEAFF. The CDR3 bases are TGCAGCGCGGGACAGGGCACTGAAGCTTTCTTT. This chain connects TRBV29-1 to TRBJ1-1; 9 bases agree with TRBD1. The CDR3 extends over 11 amino acids. With 7 bases clipped from V and 4 bases from J, the junction kept 1 base outside the gene matches. Germline V gene sequence: CDR1 SQVTM, CDR2 ANQGSEA.

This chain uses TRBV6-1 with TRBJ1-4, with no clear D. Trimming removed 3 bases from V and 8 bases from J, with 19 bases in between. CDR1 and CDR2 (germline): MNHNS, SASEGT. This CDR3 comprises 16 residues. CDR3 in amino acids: CASSDDWVMIGEKLFF. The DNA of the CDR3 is TGTGCCAGCAGTGATGATTGGGTTATGATAGGCGAAAAACTGTTTTTT.